The TCR beta chain under discussion was sequenced for a study of blood T cell repertoires in COVID-19. Using immunoSEQ multiplex PCR, the repertoire was profiled, and TCRdb retains in-frame clones only, with some absent. Among approximately 300,000 clones listed, roughly 88% were seen once. The CDR3 extends over 15 amino acids. Germline lookup yields CDR1 SGHRS and CDR2 YFSETQ. J lost 7 bases, V lost 4 bases, and 7 bases had no gene match. The chain uses TRBV5-1 and TRBJ2-1; 11 positions match TRBD2. The specimen sequenced was peripheral blood. This receptor was identified in a woman between 50 and 59 years old with acute or convalescent COVID-19. CDR3 nucleotides: TGCGCCAGCAGCATTAGCGGGGGGGCTAGAAATGAGCAGTTCTTC. The encoded protein is CASSISGGARNEQFF.